This is a list of T cell receptor beta chains from one sample in a study of T cells expressing NK-cell markers. TCRdb re-called the 5' RACE reads; every CDR3 protein appears as one record, without DNA. Its clone listing holds 200,000 to 300,000 distinct CDR3 sequences. Sequencing was done on a sample of blood T cells: a sorted CD56 or NKG2C T cell subset, CD4+ or CD8+ T cells, or bulk PBMC T cells (not recorded which). Every receptor here comes from a woman between 18 and 70 years old in good health. Both conserved end residues are part of each CDR3.

J: TRBJ1-1
V: TRBV3-1
CDR3: CASSQDIRGAFF

J: TRBJ2-2
V: TRBV12-3/TRBV12-4
CDR3: CASSLGGTGGLSGELFF

J: TRBJ1-1
V: TRBV11-2
CDR3: CASSLVEKGVAFF

J: TRBJ1-6
V: TRBV12-3/TRBV12-4
CDR3: CASSLGTGGNSPLHF

J: TRBJ1-1
V: TRBV7-9
CDR3: CASSLDLVSGTEAFF

J: TRBJ2-1
V: TRBV7-2
CDR3: CASSSRRGETYNEQFF

J: TRBJ2-1
V: TRBV9
CDR3: CASSVGGGSSYNEQFF

J: TRBJ2-3
V: TRBV5-5
CDR3: CASSPGPSGSDTQYF

J: TRBJ2-5
V: TRBV12-3/TRBV12-4
CDR3: CASTQGTNQETQYF

J: TRBJ2-3
V: TRBV12-3/TRBV12-4
CDR3: CASSPREGARTDTQYF

J: TRBJ1-1
V: TRBV7-8
CDR3: CASSRQGFTEAFF

J: TRBJ2-1
V: TRBV9
CDR3: CASSDRDRGLGEQFF

J: TRBJ1-2
V: TRBV21-1
CDR3: CASSTYRVGYTF

J: TRBJ2-1
V: TRBV29-1
CDR3: CSVAARTSGYNEQFF

J: TRBJ1-5
V: TRBV10-3
CDR3: CATSPPGGNQPQHF

J: TRBJ1-1
V: TRBV5-6
CDR3: CASSYYDRTNTEAFF

J: TRBJ2-5
V: TRBV29-1
CDR3: CSVEGPEETQYF

J: TRBJ2-1
V: TRBV7-3
CDR3: CASSNGRIGNNEQFF

J: TRBJ2-7
V: TRBV28
CDR3: CASREPGQSYEQYF

J: TRBJ1-5
V: TRBV12-3/TRBV12-4
CDR3: CASSLGGRENQPQHF

J: TRBJ2-1
V: TRBV21-1
CDR3: CASSKVFGTSGVDEQFF

J: TRBJ2-3
V: TRBV9
CDR3: CASSPRGSLADTQYF

J: TRBJ2-1
V: TRBV20-1
CDR3: CSAKREGWDNEQFF

J: TRBJ2-2
V: TRBV28
CDR3: CASSSRRGHNTGELFF

J: TRBJ1-4
V: TRBV5-1
CDR3: CASSIGTGLDEKLFF

J: TRBJ2-6
V: TRBV7-3
CDR3: CASSLRAGLSGANVLTF

J: TRBJ2-5
V: TRBV28
CDR3: CASRRGGQETQYF

J: TRBJ2-1
V: TRBV6-2/TRBV6-3
CDR3: CASTGQGGRNEQFF